A selection of T cell receptor beta chains follows, all from one sample in a study of T cell repertoires in cytomegalovirus infection. Antigens for these TCRs are unknown. Using its own MiXCR run on the reads, TCRdb lists one record per CDR3 protein. This sample carries about a million distinct CDR3 sequences, 31% of them seen once, and the ten largest clones take more than 13%. The input for sequencing was cultured CD8+ T cells from PBMCs, taken from culture after CMV antigen stimulation. The receptor source for this set is a human donor in good health (CMV status not recorded). Some clones in this sample may be carry-over from other donors' samples. Each CDR3 is given with its conserved first and last residue. The D gene is left open where the match is weak. Size tells how often a clone was seen (once, few, many) or the class of an expanded clone, and some rows leave it out.

clone_size	d_call	v_call	j_call	cdr3_nt	cdr3_aa
few	NA	TRBV27	TRBJ2-7	TGTGCCAGCAGTTTGACCACAGAACCTTACGAGCAGTACTTC	CASSLTTEPYEQYF
few	NA	TRBV6-6	TRBJ2-1	TGTGCCAGCAGTTACCCCTTTTCCGGGACTGCATACAATGAGCAGTTCTTC	CASSYPFSGTAYNEQFF
many	NA	TRBV6-1	TRBJ2-3	TGTGCCAGCAGTGAGATCAGGGCCAGGGATACGCAGTATTTT	CASSEIRARDTQYF
NA	NA	TRBV7-9	TRBJ2-7	TGTGCCAGCAGCCCGACAGGACCCCTGAGAGGCGAGCAGTACTTC	CASSPTGPLRGEQYF
NA	NA	TRBV27	TRBJ2-1	TGTGCCAGCAGGATAACAGAGAGCTCCTACAATGAGCAGTTCTTC	CASRITESSYNEQFF
few	NA	TRBV7-9	TRBJ1-1	TGTGCCAGCTCTCCTCCGGGGTTTAGGGACACTGAAGCTTTCTTT	CASSPPGFRDTEAFF
NA	NA	TRBV11-2	TRBJ1-3	TGTGCCAGCAGCTTCTCCCCAGCGACGCTCTCTGGAAACACCATATATTTT	CASSFSPATLSGNTIYF
NA	NA	TRBV7-6	TRBJ2-7	TGTGCCAGCAGCTCCCCCGGGGCAAGCTCCTACGAGCAGTACTTC	CASSSPGASSYEQYF
NA	TRBD1	TRBV20-1	TRBJ1-2	TGCAGTGCTTTCATAACAGGGGCCGGATCCTCCGCCTTC	CSAFITGAGSSAF
many	NA	TRBV12-3/TRBV12-4	TRBJ1-2	TGTGCCAGCACCCACCGGCAGCCGGGGAACTATGGCTACACCTTC	CASTHRQPGNYGYTF
NA	NA	TRBV27	TRBJ1-5	TGTGTCAGCAGCCCCCAGCCTCGGCGCGATCAGCCCCAGCATTTT	CVSSPQPRRDQPQHF
few	NA	TRBV25-1	TRBJ1-1	TGTGCCAGCAGTGAATATTATATATCGCGAAGGGACACTGAAGCTTTCTTT	CASSEYYISRRDTEAFF
few	NA	TRBV15	TRBJ2-1	TGTGCCACCAGCAGAGATCTCGGGGGTAACTACAATGAGCAGTTCTTC	CATSRDLGGNYNEQFF
many	NA	TRBV27	TRBJ2-2	TGTGCCAGCAGTTTTGTACCCACCGGGGAGCTGTTTTTT	CASSFVPTGELFF
NA	NA	TRBV4-3	TRBJ2-3	TGCGCCAGCAGCCAAGATGGGGGGGGCCGGTTGAATACGCAGTATTTT	CASSQDGGGRLNTQYF
few	NA	TRBV27	TRBJ1-5	TGTGCCAGCAGTTTAGAGGGGTGGCCGGGGCGTCATTTGCCCCAGCATTTT	CASSLEGWPGRHLPQHF
NA	TRBD1	TRBV5-1	TRBJ2-2	TGCGCCAGCAGCCATAGACAGGGTTGGACCGGGGAGCTGTTTTTT	CASSHRQGWTGELFF
NA	TRBD2	TRBV6-6	TRBJ2-2	TGTGCCAGCAGTTTCGCACTGACTAGCGGGGGGAATGACGGGGAGCTGTTTTTT	CASSFALTSGGNDGELFF
NA	TRBD1	TRBV4-1	TRBJ2-2	TGCGCCAGCAGCCTCAAGGCAGGGGGCCGGGAGCTGTTTTTT	CASSLKAGGRELFF
NA	TRBD2	TRBV19	TRBJ2-7	TGTGCCAGTAGTATGACTAGCGGGGGGATCGACGAGCAGTACTTC	CASSMTSGGIDEQYF
few	NA	TRBV27	TRBJ1-1	TGTGCCAGCAGTTTATGGGGGCTCTCGGAAGCTTTCTTT	CASSLWGLSEAFF
few	TRBD1	TRBV6-2/TRBV6-3	TRBJ1-2	TGTGCCAGCAGTCGGACAGGGGTGCGAAATGGCTACACCTTC	CASSRTGVRNGYTF
many	NA	TRBV7-2	TRBJ2-5	TGTGCCAGCAGCTTAGTGGTCGCGGCCAAAGAGACCCAGTACTTC	CASSLVVAAKETQYF
few	NA	TRBV28	TRBJ1-1	TGTGCCAGCAGTTTTGTGGCGGGGGACGAAGCTTTCTTT	CASSFVAGDEAFF
few	NA	TRBV11-2	TRBJ2-5	TGTGCCAGCAGCACCCCGGGGATAAGAGTAGTCCAGTACTTC	CASSTPGIRVVQYF
NA	NA	TRBV7-2	TRBJ1-6	TGTGCCAGCAGCTTAGTCGAAGGGGCGTCTAATTCACCCCTCCACTTT	CASSLVEGASNSPLHF
few	TRBD1	TRBV14	TRBJ2-7	TGTGCCAGCAGCCATCTGACAGGGGTCTGGTACGAGCAGTACTTC	CASSHLTGVWYEQYF
NA	NA	TRBV7-2	TRBJ1-2	TGTGTCAGCAGCTACCAGGTAAAGGATGGCTACACCTTC	CVSSYQVKDGYTF
many	NA	TRBV7-6	TRBJ1-1	TGTGCCAGCAGCGATAACACTGAAGCTTTCTTT	CASSDNTEAFF
many	NA	TRBV7-2	TRBJ2-2	TGTGCCAGCGCCCTCCGGGCAGAAAACACCGGGGAGCTGTTTTTT	CASALRAENTGELFF
few	NA	TRBV15	TRBJ1-6	TGTGCCACCAGCAGAGATGGAGGGAGCTCCTATAATTCACCCCTCCACTTT	CATSRDGGSSYNSPLHF
many	TRBD1	TRBV7-6	TRBJ2-3	TGTGCCAGCAGCTTAAACGGACAGGGAGGTCCAGATACGCAGTATTTT	CASSLNGQGGPDTQYF
NA	NA	TRBV6-2/TRBV6-3	TRBJ1-1	TGTGCCAGCACATGGGTGGCGGCCACTGAAGCTTTCTTT	CASTWVAATEAFF
NA	TRBD1	TRBV27	TRBJ2-2	TGTGCCAGCAGGAAAGGGGCAGGGGGCCACGGGGAGCTGTTTTTT	CASRKGAGGHGELFF
many	TRBD2	TRBV7-8	TRBJ2-5	TGTGCCAGCAGCCAAACTAGCGGGGGAAGACAAGAGACCCAGTACTTC	CASSQTSGGRQETQYF
NA	TRBD2	TRBV20-1	TRBJ2-2	TGCAGTGCTAGAGGGGCGGGACTAGCGGCTCAATACACCGGGGAGCTGTTTTTT	CSARGAGLAAQYTGELFF
NA	NA	TRBV4-2	TRBJ2-1	TGTGCCAGCAGCCAAGGGGGAAATTCCTACAATGAGCAGTTCTTC	CASSQGGNSYNEQFF
NA	TRBD1	TRBV7-2	TRBJ1-1	TGTGCCAGCAGCCTCAGGTTACAGGGGGCGAGTAAGGATACTGAAGCTTTCTTT	CASSLRLQGASKDTEAFF
few	TRBD2	TRBV7-6	TRBJ2-1	TGTGCCAGCAGCCCAGAGGGACTAGCGGGGGGGCATGACGGTGAGCAGTTCTTC	CASSPEGLAGGHDGEQFF
many	TRBD2	TRBV7-6	TRBJ2-1	TGTGCCAGCAGCCAAGCCAGCGGGGGGCCCAATTACAATGAGCAGTTCTTC	CASSQASGGPNYNEQFF